This T cell receptor beta chain is drawn from a study of cytomegalovirus exposure and HLA in healthy donors (TCRdb year 2017). For the wider study: An earlier analysis of some 620 of the donors reported about 300 Gb of sequence data and around 100 million unique TCR beta sequences obtained from about 180 million T cells. A later genetic analysis took genome-wide SNP genotypes for about three fifths of the roughly 700 donors and used that subset as a discovery cohort. Rather than drawing on any new phenotypic data, the later analysis identified candidate immune exposures from TCR beta sequences and the way those sequences occurred across donors. A later analysis re-examined previously published TCR beta repertoires from around 670 donors and added high-resolution HLA genotyping to investigate patterns of TCR occurrence. Using immunosequencing, the study profiled T cell repertoires from roughly 650 subjects and related those repertoires to cytomegalovirus serostatus. Donor age, sex, ethnicity and CMV serostatus were collected together with the repertoire data. To predict cytomegalovirus infection status, the study brought together high-throughput TCR immunosequencing, statistical association of individual TCRs with disease status, and machine learning. An early release that covered several hundred HLA-typed donors contained around 330 gigabases of sequencing data and around 85 million unique TCR sequences. The study was designed to test whether signatures of past pathogen exposure could be identified by cataloging public T cell receptors. Typing coverage differed by locus: A, B, C, DRB1 and DQB1 were typed in roughly 620-630 donors, DQA1 in about 560, DPA1 in approximately 600, and DPB1 in 450 to 480. Among almost 400 genotyped donors of the cohort, an average of 235,054 unique TCR beta nucleotide sequences were sequenced per donor, around 18% of them non-productive. Because of strong linkage in the cohort, roughly five DR-DQ haplotypes were treated as single units for association and clustering. A separate validation cohort of 100 to 150 different subjects was used in addition to the approximately 700-subject first cohort. Every discovery cohort repertoire had been produced on one sequencing platform. Of the roughly 410 genotyped donors, 81% were placed in the genetic ancestry cluster associated with self-reported Caucasian donors. In an earlier analysis of 587 of the donors, high-throughput TCR beta sequencing was used to judge whether each TCR beta V gene segment behaved as functional or pseudogenic. HLA typing covered class I and class II loci at four-digit resolution. The investigation overall reported the following: When HLA alleles, especially DR and DQ, strongly co-occurred, attributing TCR associations to individual alleles was difficult. Most TCR sequences were seen in very few donors, while some public TCRs were found in many individuals. A later analysis reported that several top co-occurrence clusters appeared linked to parvovirus B19, influenza, CMV and Epstein-Barr virus. An association between a missense DCLRE1C variant and V-gene and J-gene trimming of TCR beta chains was found in a later genetic analysis and replicated in an independent cohort. In a later analysis, HLA-associated TCR beta chains showed more clonal expansion and lower generation probabilities than non-associated chains that were equally common. About 17 rarely observed V segments, including chromosome 9 orphons, were excluded from the earlier analysis of several hundred of the donors because counts were too low. A further reported finding was that TCR beta sequences accurately predicted the HLA-A and HLA-B alleles for most subjects in the first cohort. Specific HLA alleles were associated with 15,000 to 20,000 TCR beta sequences at a false discovery rate of 0.05 in a later analysis. According to a later analysis, most CMV-associated TCR beta chains appeared to be HLA-restricted, and the HLA associations seemed to be driven largely by CMV exposure. Presence/absence analyses assumed roughly uniform sequencing depth across donors, an assumption that may not hold. In a later genetic analysis, fewer N-insertions in productive TCRs were reported among donors in an Asian-associated ancestry cluster than the roughly 640-donor mean. In vitro tests confirmed that three of the cytomegalovirus-associated TCR beta chains recognize cytomegalovirus antigens. In a later analysis, TCR association rates were found to vary across HLA loci, with the most associated TCRs seen for DRB1 alleles and the fewest for HLA-C alleles. Because some donors lacked HLA typing at each locus, the association tests relied only on the typed subset. The sequencing pipeline was judged likely to have produced a cluster of highly shared sequence variants as a technical artifact. In this cohort, only TCR beta chains were sequenced, and detectable features were limited by the absence of alpha or paired-chain data. Correlated functional status among segregating V segments might be attributable to linkage disequilibrium, but an unknown experimental factor could not be ruled out. The authors suggested that the approach could potentially be extended to other disease states and immunological phenotypes. The study gave a list of about 170 TCR beta chains associated with cytomegalovirus. For the cohort, immune exposure information was limited to CMV serostatus. The classifier was reported to diagnose cytomegalovirus status with high specificity and sensitivity in both the original cohort and the validation cohort. Some IMGT-functional V segments, including TRBV6-2 and TRBV6-3, could not be distinguished by the 87-base-pair reads and were therefore excluded. Broadly in line with IMGT annotations, most TCR beta V segments showed up in productive rearrangements about 87% or about 30% of the time in an earlier analysis of several hundred of the donors.

V has 4 bases trimmed and J has 5 bases trimmed; junction bases matching no gene number 9. CDR1 and CDR2 were assigned from the germline V gene as MNHNS and SASEGT. From the cysteine through the phenylalanine, the CDR3 covers 15 amino acids. Only CDR3 DNA is held: 45 bases, read in frame from base 1. Libraries were made using the immunoSEQ multiplex PCR assay. The multiplex PCR relied on a mix of 60 forward primers for TCR Vbeta segments and 13 reverse primers for TCR Jbeta segments. Amplification of the CDR3 region of rearranged TCR beta genes was performed with a multiplex PCR assay on genomic DNA. Amplified TCR beta libraries were sequenced as 87-base-pair reads on the Illumina HiSeq System. As for how the authors treated the data: A later analysis counted around 72 million unique TCR beta chains across the 640 or so repertoires, and around 12 million of these chains were shared by at least two donors. A nearest-neighbor algorithm error-corrected the raw reads and collapsed the reads into unique sequences, merging closely related sequences to remove PCR and sequencing errors. CDR3 sequences were aligned to IMGT reference sequences to assign V, D and J gene segments. For a sequence to be retained, a match of at least six nucleotides was required to both a V gene segment and a J gene segment. Rearrangements were called productive when the CDR3 lacked stop codons and stayed in frame with V and J; all others were non-productive. CDR3 was defined by IMGT convention, running from the second conserved V-encoded cysteine to the conserved J-encoded phenylalanine. The earlier analysis of fewer than 700 of the donors excluded sequences that lacked an unambiguous match to a single V gene segment. An earlier analysis of roughly 590 of the donors called V segments functional above 56.7% productive rearrangements and segregating when the between-donor standard deviation exceeded 5%. A statistical classification framework was built to diagnose cytomegalovirus status from the catalog of TCR beta chain sequences. V and J gene assignment, in a later analysis, came from comparing TCR nucleotide sequences with IMGT/GENE-DB human TR gene sequences. A later analysis assigned CDR3 sequences and most-parsimonious VDJ recombination scenarios with the TCRdist pipeline. In a later analysis, each TCR beta chain was defined by its CDR3 amino acid sequence together with its V-gene family, and reads lacking a unique V-gene family were excluded. As a way to deal with suspected cross-contamination and a sequencing artifact, a later analysis dropped hundreds of nucleotide sequences that were highly shared and had low generation probability. In a later analysis, a clonal expansion index for each public chain was calculated from normalized within-repertoire ranks of inferred template counts. A later analysis computed generation probabilities with a VDJ recombination model fitted to out-of-frame rearrangements, and checked the results against IGoR. In a later analysis, hypergeometric tests were used to score TCR-TCR, TCR-HLA and TCR-CMV co-occurrence, with a repertoire-size bias correction applied to TCR pairs. False discovery rates were estimated in a later analysis by permuting HLA or CMV assignments 20 times. A later analysis grouped co-occurring TCRs with DBSCAN, adding TCRdist sequence similarity when clustering within HLA-allele-positive subsets. For co-occurrence clustering, repertoires with fewer than 30,000 or more than 120,000 public chains were excluded, along with five repertoires with anomalous nucleotide sharing. Drawn from immuneACCESS, this table holds only the in-frame rearrangements with V and J called that TCRdb kept. Clones are partly lost; checked studies trace under half to an unresolved V gene and leave the rest unexplained. V and J calls and clone size are copied from that table; D and trimming were computed from the DNA. In this sample the table shows about 200,000 clones, more than 60% of which occur a single time. The ten largest clonotypes hold 1.7% of the sample.

The cohort comprised more than 550 healthy bone marrow donors. At the time of sampling, every cohort member was nominally healthy, though immune exposures that went unrecorded were likely present. The donor was CMV seronegative and was included in the group of over 300 seronegative cohort members. A peripheral blood sample was collected from each donor, and TCR beta sequencing was performed on peripheral blood mononuclear cells. Genomic DNA extraction from the blood cell samples was performed with the Qiagen DNeasy Blood Extraction Kit. To note about this clone: The antigen it binds to is not known. Base qualities are not provided; no much larger clone lies one nucleotide away.

Sequenced input: PBMCs. The source of this sequence is a man in his forties or fifties in good health and CMV-seronegative. The chain is encoded by TRBV6-1 joined to TRBJ1-2, with 8 bases matching TRBD1. CDR3 reads: CASSAGQGFGYGYTF. The base sequence is TGTGCCAGCAGTGCCGGACAGGGCTTTGGGTATGGCTACACCTTC.